The clone carrying this T cell receptor (beta chain) came up a few times. Its target is not known. Cultured CD4+ T-cell DNA underwent Oncomine TCR Beta short-read sequencing. Using the QIAamp micro DNA kit, genomic DNA was extracted from the CD4+ T cells that had been cultured. TCRdb analysed the PCR reads with MiXCR anew, one entry per CDR3 protein. The repertoire holds 4,000 to 4,500 distinct CDR3 sequences, with about a quarter as singletons. The sample comes from a study of vaccination and CD4 T cells after COVID-19. Treatment denoted: 10-day PBMC culture with coronavirus spike peptide pools or control peptides (ViraFEST assay). After 10 days of culture, CD4+ T cells were negatively selected. Germline V gene data show CDR1 as SGHDN and CDR2 as FVKESK. V lost 1 base and J lost 6, with 12 bases in between. This CDR3 spans 14 amino acids. Whole-study findings and limits: When vaccine-specific clones from convalescent patients were examined, 304 of 307 were spike mono-reactive. SARS-CoV-2-reactive clonotype medians increased from around 20 to 38, not significantly.

V gene TRBV14 combines with J gene TRBJ1-2; D uncertain. The source of this sequence is a human donor who had recovered from COVID-19. What was sequenced was CD4+ T cells from blood, cultured in vitro. For the CDR3, the DNA is TGTGCCAGCAGCCAAGTAGGGCAGTTCCATGGCTACACCTTC. It translates to CASSQVGQFHGYTF. Variable domain in full (rest from reference TRBV14 and TRBJ1-2): EAGVTQFPSHSVIEKGQTVTLRCDPISGHDNLYWYRRVMGKEIKFLLHFVKESKQDESGMPNNRFLAERTGGTYSTLKVQPAELEDSGVYFCASSQVGQFHGYTFGSGTRLTVV.